This entry features one T cell receptor beta chain sequence. It lacks a known antigen. Base qualities are not provided; no much larger clone lies one nucleotide away. The sample belongs to a study of cytomegalovirus exposure and HLA in healthy donors (dated by TCRdb to 2017 to 2019). Turning to the overall study: According to an earlier analysis of 587 of the donors, about 179 million T cells yielded 95 million to 140 million unique TCR beta sequences and roughly 280 Gb of sequence data. In addition to the first cohort of 500 to 850 subjects, a separate validation cohort of 100 to 150 different subjects was used. The number of typed donors differed by locus: about 620-630 for A, B, C, DRB1 and DQB1; 522 for DQA1; fewer than 610 for DPA1; and around 470 for DPB1. Using immunosequencing, the study profiled T cell repertoires from 550 to 750 subjects and related those repertoires to cytomegalovirus serostatus. An earlier analysis of 587 of the donors used high-throughput TCR beta sequencing to judge whether each TCR beta V gene segment behaved as functional or pseudogenic. A later genetic analysis took genome-wide SNP genotypes for about three fifths of the roughly 700 donors and used that subset as a discovery cohort. A later analysis re-analyzed previously published TCR beta repertoires from 660 or so donors and added high-resolution HLA genotyping to study TCR occurrence patterns. Among roughly 400 genotyped donors of the cohort, an average of about 240,000 unique TCR beta nucleotide sequences were sequenced per donor, about a sixth of them non-productive. Among the roughly 410 genotyped donors, under 90% belonged to the genetic ancestry cluster associated with self-reported Caucasian donors. Donor age, sex, ethnicity and CMV serostatus were compiled alongside the repertoire data. In the later analysis, no new phenotypic data were used to find candidate immune exposures; instead, reliance was placed on TCR beta sequences and their occurrence across donors. To predict cytomegalovirus infection status, the study combined high-throughput TCR immunosequencing, statistical association of individual TCRs with disease status, and machine learning. Because of strong linkage in the cohort, a few DR-DQ haplotypes were treated as single units for association and clustering. All discovery cohort repertoires had been generated using a single sequencing platform. HLA typing covered class I and class II loci at four-digit resolution. The study was designed to test whether signatures of past pathogen exposure could be identified by cataloging public T cell receptors. About 320 gigabases of sequencing data and tens of millions of unique TCR sequences were included in an early release covering roughly 700 HLA-typed donors. Paper-wide results and their limitations: A few of the identified cytomegalovirus-associated TCR beta chains were confirmed in vitro to be specific for cytomegalovirus antigens. Linkage disequilibrium might explain the correlated functional status among segregating V segments, but an unknown experimental factor could not be excluded. The 87-base-pair reads could not distinguish some IMGT-functional V segments, including TRBV6-2 and TRBV6-3, so those segments were excluded. Cytomegalovirus status was reported to be diagnosed by the classifier with high specificity and sensitivity in both the original and validation cohorts. A later analysis reported that several top co-occurrence clusters appeared linked to parvovirus B19, influenza, CMV and Epstein-Barr virus. In a later analysis, HLA-associated TCR beta chains were found to be more clonally expanded and to have lower generation probabilities than equally common non-associated chains. HLA typing was unavailable for some donors at each locus, so association tests used only the typed subset. According to a later analysis, most CMV-associated TCR beta chains appeared to be HLA-restricted, and the HLA associations seemed to be driven largely by CMV exposure. Because counts were too low, some 17 rarely observed V segments, including chromosome 9 orphons, were left out of the earlier analysis of roughly 600 of the donors. Most TCR sequences were observed very rarely across donors, whereas some public TCRs were present in many individuals. Strong co-occurrence of HLA alleles, especially DR and DQ, made assigning TCR associations to individual alleles difficult. Roughly uniform sequencing depth across donors was assumed in presence/absence analyses, although this assumption may not hold. In a later genetic analysis, a missense DCLRE1C variant was associated with V-gene and J-gene trimming of TCR beta chains, and the association was replicated in an independent cohort. In a later genetic analysis, fewer N-insertions in productive TCRs were reported among donors in an Asian-associated ancestry cluster than the roughly 700-donor mean. A further reported finding was that TCR beta sequences accurately predicted the HLA-A and HLA-B alleles for most subjects in the first cohort. For the cohort, immune exposure information was limited to CMV serostatus. In a later analysis, TCR association rates were found to vary across HLA loci, with the most associated TCRs seen for DRB1 alleles and the fewest for HLA-C alleles. A group of highly shared sequence variants was considered likely to be a technical artifact of the sequencing pipeline. At a false discovery rate of 0.05, a later analysis linked fewer than 20,000 TCR beta sequences to specific HLA alleles. The study gave a list of some 150 TCR beta chains associated with cytomegalovirus. According to the authors, the approach could potentially be generalized to other disease states and immunological phenotypes. Only TCR beta chains were sequenced in this cohort, and the absence of alpha or paired-chain data limited detectable features. Broadly in line with IMGT annotations, most TCR beta V segments showed up in productive rearrangements about 87% or about 30% of the time in an earlier analysis of approximately 600 of the donors.

In total, roughly 710 healthy bone marrow donors made up the cohort. All cohort members were sampled while nominally healthy, although unrecorded immune exposures were likely present. The donor was CMV seronegative and was included in the group of under 450 seronegative cohort members. A peripheral blood sample was collected from each donor, and TCR beta sequencing was performed on peripheral blood mononuclear cells. The Qiagen DNeasy Blood Extraction Kit was used to extract genomic DNA from the blood cell samples. The receptor library was made with the immunoSEQ multiplex PCR assay. For the multiplex PCR, a mixture combining 60 forward primers for TCR Vbeta segments and 13 reverse primers for TCR Jbeta segments was used. Amplification of the CDR3 region of rearranged TCR beta genes was performed with a multiplex PCR assay on genomic DNA. Amplified TCR beta libraries were sequenced as 87-base-pair reads on the Illumina HiSeq System. The paper's data handling went like this. A later analysis tallied about 77 million unique TCR beta chains across the 666 repertoires, and around 10 million of those chains were shared by two or more donors. To remove PCR and sequencing errors, raw reads were error-corrected and collapsed into unique sequences using a nearest-neighbor algorithm that merged closely related sequences. To assign V, D and J gene segments, CDR3 sequences were aligned to IMGT reference sequences. For a sequence to be retained, a match of at least six nucleotides to both a V gene segment and a J gene segment was required. Rearrangements were classified as productive when the CDR3 lacked stop codons and remained in frame with V and J, and all other rearrangements were classified as non-productive. Following IMGT convention, CDR3 was defined as the stretch from the second conserved V-encoded cysteine up to the conserved J-encoded phenylalanine. Sequences without an unambiguous match to a single V gene segment were excluded from the earlier analysis of a few hundred of the donors. An earlier analysis of under 750 of the donors called V segments functional above 56.7% productive rearrangements and segregating when the between-donor standard deviation exceeded 5%. A statistical classification framework was developed to diagnose cytomegalovirus status using the catalog of TCR beta chain sequences. V and J gene assignment, in a later analysis, came from comparing TCR nucleotide sequences with IMGT/GENE-DB human TR gene sequences. The TCRdist pipeline was used in a later analysis to assign CDR3 sequences and most-parsimonious VDJ recombination scenarios. In a later analysis, each TCR beta chain was defined by its CDR3 amino acid sequence together with its V-gene family, and reads without a unique V-gene family were excluded. As a way to deal with suspected cross-contamination and a sequencing artifact, a later analysis dropped under 600 nucleotide sequences that were highly shared and had low generation probability. A later analysis calculated a clonal expansion index for each public chain from normalized within-repertoire ranks of inferred template counts. In a later analysis, generation probabilities were computed with a VDJ recombination model fitted to out-of-frame rearrangements, and the resulting probabilities were checked against IGoR. A later analysis scored TCR-TCR, TCR-HLA and TCR-CMV co-occurrence with hypergeometric tests, applying a repertoire-size bias correction to TCR pairs. In a later analysis, false discovery rates were estimated by permuting HLA or CMV assignments 20 times. A later analysis grouped co-occurring TCRs with DBSCAN, adding TCRdist sequence similarity when clustering within HLA-allele-positive subsets. Repertoires with fewer than 30,000 or more than 120,000 public chains were left out of co-occurrence clustering, as were about five repertoires with anomalous nucleotide sharing. Not all clones reach the TCRdb copy of this immuneACCESS table, which keeps in-frame sequences only. Checked studies attribute under half of the gap to unresolved V genes and leave the rest unexplained. V and J calls and clone size follow that table, whereas D and trimming were derived from the DNA. In all, the sample holds approximately 140,000 clones, and around 80% of those were seen once. 4% to 4.5% of the sample is in the top ten clones.

V sheds 4 bases and J sheds 6 bases, leaving 15 bases between their ends. The CDR3 starts with the cysteine, ends with the phenylalanine, and has 14 residues. The retained sequence is limited to the CDR3, 42 bases, with the frame set at the first base. From a lookup of the germline V gene (reference sequence), CDR1 and CDR2 are MNHEY and SMNVEV. Sequencing was done on a sample of PBMCs. The V and J segments used are TRBV27 and TRBJ1-2, with a weak D call of TRBD1 (6 bases match). The sequence was collected from a woman in her thirties or forties in good health and CMV-seronegative. The nucleotides read TGTGCCAGCAGTTCCTTTCCGGGACAACATGGCTACACCTTC. Its protein is CASSSFPGQHGYTF.